This T cell receptor (beta chain) is drawn from a study of cytomegalovirus exposure and HLA in healthy donors. There are 15 residues in the CDR3. Trimming shortened V by 5 bases and J by 5 bases, and 21 bases separated the two germline ends. In germline, CDR1 is GTSNPN, CDR2 SVGIG (reference sequence). Study-wide results and limits: V- and J-gene trimming of TCR beta was linked (in a later analysis) to a missense DCLRE1C variant. Among TCR beta chains, those listed as cytomegalovirus-associated numbered roughly 150.

PCR used 60 Vbeta primers and 13 Jbeta primers. Clones were read by immunoSEQ multiplex PCR, and TCRdb kept only the in-frame ones, dropping some. The data contain approximately 150,000 clones, 65% to 80% of them seen just once; the ten biggest clones take up 10% to 15%. As regards this clone: What it binds is not known.

The rearrangement uses TRBV30 and TRBJ2-5, with D tentatively TRBD2 (7 bases). The sample taken for sequencing was PBMCs. This receptor was obtained from a man aged 35 to 55 in good health and CMV-seropositive. CDR3 DNA: TGTGCCTGGGGAAAAGGGGGAGGGCATGGGGAGACCCAGTACTTC. Residues: CAWGKGGGHGETQYF.